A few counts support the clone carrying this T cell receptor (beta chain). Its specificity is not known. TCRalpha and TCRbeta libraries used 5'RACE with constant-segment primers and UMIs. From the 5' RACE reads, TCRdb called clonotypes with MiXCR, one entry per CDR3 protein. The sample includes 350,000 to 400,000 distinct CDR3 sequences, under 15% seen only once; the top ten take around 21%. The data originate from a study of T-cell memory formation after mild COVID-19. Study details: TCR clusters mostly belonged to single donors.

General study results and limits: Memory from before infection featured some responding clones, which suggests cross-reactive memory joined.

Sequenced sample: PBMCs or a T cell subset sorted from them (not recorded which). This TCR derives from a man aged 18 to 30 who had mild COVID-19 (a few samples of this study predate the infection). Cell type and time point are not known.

The CDR3 is CASGTMGSNQPQHF. CDR3 coding DNA: TGTGCCAGCGGGACTATGGGCAGCAATCAGCCCCAGCATTTT. The chain carries TRBV19 and TRBJ1-5; possibly TRBD1 for D (5 bases). Between the trimmed V and J ends, which lost 9 bases and 1 base, there was a span of 13 bases. CDR1 LNHDA and CDR2 SQIVND come from the germline V gene (reference sequence). This CDR3 has 14 residues. The complete variable domain, with remaining parts taken from reference TRBV19 and TRBJ1-5, reads DGGITQSPKYLFRKEGQNVTLSCEQNLNHDAMYWYRQDPGQGLRLIYYSQIVNDFQKGDIAEGYSVSREKKESFPLTVTSAQKNPTAFYLCASGTMGSNQPQHFGDGTRLSIL.